This record concerns one T cell receptor beta chain sequence. This record comes from a study of OX40 agonist ivuxolimab in advanced cancers. Study at large: Ivuxolimab, an agonist antibody against OX40 (CD134), was given to patients.

V was clipped by 0 bases and J by 3 bases; unmatched bases: 8. Per germline, CDR1 MNHEY and CDR2 SMNVEV (reference sequence). The CDR3 spans 19 residues. The assay was immunoSEQ multiplex PCR, and TCRdb's table has in-frame clones only and misses some. In the table there are around 73,000 clones, around 90% of which are singletons. The source of this sequence is an adult with an advanced solid tumor such as melanoma, head and neck, liver or kidney cancer. Sequences were derived from CD4+ or CD8+ T cells sorted from blood, sampled in a trial of the OX40 agonist ivuxolimab. The chain carries TRBV27 and TRBJ2-3, with 14 positions matching TRBD2. CDR3 bases: TGTGCCAGCAGTTTATCGAGAGGACTAGCGGGAGGACGAACAGATACGCAGTATTTT. It translates to CASSLSRGLAGGRTDTQYF.